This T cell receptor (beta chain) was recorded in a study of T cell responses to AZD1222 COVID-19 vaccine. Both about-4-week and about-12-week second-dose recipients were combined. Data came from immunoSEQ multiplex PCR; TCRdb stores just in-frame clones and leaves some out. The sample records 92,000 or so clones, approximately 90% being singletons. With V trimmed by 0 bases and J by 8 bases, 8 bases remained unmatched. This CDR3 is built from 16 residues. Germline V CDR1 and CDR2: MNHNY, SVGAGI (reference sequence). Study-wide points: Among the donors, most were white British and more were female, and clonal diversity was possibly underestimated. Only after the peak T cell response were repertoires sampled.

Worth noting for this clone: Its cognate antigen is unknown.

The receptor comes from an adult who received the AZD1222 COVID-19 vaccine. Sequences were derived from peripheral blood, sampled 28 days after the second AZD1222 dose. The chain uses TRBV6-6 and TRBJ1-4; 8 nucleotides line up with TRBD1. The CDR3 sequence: CASSYSSDRGDEKLFF. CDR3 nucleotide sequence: TGTGCCAGCAGTTACTCGAGTGACAGGGGAGACGAAAAACTGTTTTTT.